The T cell receptor beta chain described here comes from a study of graft-versus-host responses after intestinal transplantation. Study background: Multivisceral, liver-intestinal, or isolated intestinal transplants were received by the recipients. Overall study findings and caveats: Allografts of one patient group, those with graft-donor T cell macrochimerism, had high graft-versus-host to host-versus-graft clonal ratios. Researchers found GvH clones in recipient marrow, and some showed up first in ileum or blood.

Libraries were prepared by immunoSEQ multiplex PCR; TCRdb keeps only in-frame clonotypes and omits some of them. The data hold some 70,000 clones, with over 75% observed a single time. On this clone: What it binds is not known.

The germline gives CDR1 MGHRA, CDR2 YSYEKL. The CDR3 contains 15 residues. V was clipped by 0 bases and J by 7 bases, with 13 bases between them. The sequencing here drew on unstimulated CD8+ T cells sorted from spleen or lymph node cells, taken before transplant. The sequence was obtained from a human donor who was the organ donor for an intestinal transplant. The V gene is TRBV4-1, the J gene TRBJ1-5; D unresolved. CDR3 in DNA: TGCGCCAGCAGCCAAGATTTTCGCCTCAGGCAGCCCCAGCATTTT. Amino acid sequence: CASSQDFRLRQPQHF.